These 8 T cell receptor beta chains were all obtained from the same sample, sequenced in a study of OX40 agonist ivuxolimab in advanced cancers. Generated by immunoSEQ multiplex PCR, the TCRdb table keeps only in-frame clones and is missing some. The table shows 75,000 to 95,000 clones, with approximately 83% occurring only once. The input for sequencing was CD4+ or CD8+ T cells sorted from blood, taken in a trial of the OX40 agonist ivuxolimab. All receptors come from an adult with an advanced solid tumor such as melanoma, head and neck, liver or kidney cancer.

For the CDR3, the DNA is TGTGCCAGCAGTCCCGACCGAACCGGGGGGAACACTGAAGCTTTCTTT. This gives the protein CASSPDRTGGNTEAFF. The V gene is TRBV11-2, the J gene TRBJ1-1; D possibly corresponds to TRBD1 (5 bases). V gave up 6 bases and J gave up 1 base, with 18 bases separating them. Germline V gene data show CDR1 as SGHAT and CDR2 as FQNNGV. CDR3 length equals 16 residues.

The genes are TRBV7-9 and TRBJ1-2, with D possibly TRBD1 on 5 matching bases. Trimming took off 8 bases at V and 2 bases at J, with 18 bases between the two ends. The germline V gene encodes CDR1 SEHNR and CDR2 FQNEAQ (reference sequence). The CDR3 covers 15 residues. DNA of the CDR3: TGTGCCAGCGTCCCCCAGGGACGCCTGAACTATGGCTACACCTTC. It codes for CASVPQGRLNYGYTF.

This clone was observed a handful of times. The chain couples TRBV10-2 to TRBJ2-3; D is unclear. This CDR3 has 13 amino acids. Germline CDR1 reads WSHSY; CDR2 reads SAAADI. V lost 4 bases and J lost 2, with 7 bases in between. The CDR3, as DNA: TGCGCCAGCAGTGGAGCCGCCACAGATACGCAGTATTTT. It encodes CASSGAATDTQYF.

The chain joins TRBV7-3 to TRBJ2-6; 10 bases match TRBD1. The J segment lost 0 bases and the V segment lost 2 bases, leaving 4 bases of the junction unmatched. Germline CDR1 reads SGHTA; CDR2 reads FQGTGA. This CDR3 has 18 residues. The CDR3, as DNA: TGTGCCAGCAGCTTAGAGGGACAGGGGAGCTCTGGGGCCAACGTCCTGACTTTC. It translates to CASSLEGQGSSGANVLTF.

This clone was found once. The J gene is TRBJ2-7, the V gene TRBV5-1; 8 positions match TRBD1. After removal of 5 bases from V and 6 bases from J, the junction contained 10 bases not matched to a gene. This CDR3 has 14 amino acids. Germline V gives CDR1 SGHRS, CDR2 YFSETQ. The DNA of the CDR3 is TGCGCCAGCAGTCAGGGGGCTAGCGCCGTCGAGCAGTACTTC. This translates into CASSQGASAVEQYF.

This chain connects TRBV4-3 to TRBJ2-7, with D uncertain. Germline CDR1 is LGHNA and CDR2 is YSLEER. Trimming removed 0 bases from V and 10 bases from J, with 7 bases in between. This CDR3 has 11 residues. The DNA for the CDR3 is TGCGCCAGCAGCCAAGATTCCTTTCAGTACTTC. As protein: CASSQDSFQYF.

As DNA, the CDR3 is TGTGCCAGCAGACAGGGTCCCGGGGAGCTGTTTTTT. This sequence encodes CASRQGPGELFF. The rearrangement uses TRBV6-6 and TRBJ2-2; TRBD1 is a possible D gene (6 bases). The germline CDR1 and CDR2 sequences are MNHNY and SVGAGI (reference sequence). This CDR3 has 12 amino acids. Trimming took 6 bases from V and 6 from J, leaving 8 bases between them.

This clone came up a few times. The chain is built from TRBV27 and TRBJ2-1, with unresolved D. CDR1 and CDR2 from the germline V gene are MNHEY and SMNVEV (reference sequence). CDR3 length: 14 amino acids. V was clipped by 6 bases and J by 8 bases, with 17 bases between them. CDR3 sequence (DNA): TGTGCCAGCAGGGGGTCCTACTTAAGGGATGAGCAGTTCTTC. Translation: CASRGSYLRDEQFF.